This TCR beta chain was identified in a study of T cells after yellow fever vaccination. The wider study: Fractions low in cell number were prepared with SMART-Seq v4 Ultra Low Input.

CDR3 size: 16 residues. Per the germline V gene, CDR1 is MGHRA and CDR2 is YSYEKL. V was pared by 4 bases and J by 7 bases, with 20 bases between. One entry per CDR3 protein, called by TCRdb with MiXCR from the 5' RACE reads. This sample yields approximately 260,000 distinct CDR3 sequences, of which about 5.2% are seen a single time; less than 3.5% belongs to the top ten. The TCR comes from a man aged 18 to 35 who received the YFV17D yellow fever vaccine. The source was CD4+ T cells sorted from PBMCs, collected on the day of the yellow fever booster vaccination. The chain joins TRBV4-1 to TRBJ1-5; no definite D call. CDR3 region: CASSRESPPPVQPQHF. The CDR3 bases are TGCGCCAGCAGCCGAGAGTCCCCTCCCCCCGTACAGCCCCAGCATTTT.